Below, 29 T cell receptor beta chains from the same sample are listed, as sequenced in a study of T cells in women clearing cervical HPV infection (dated by TCRdb to the late 2010s). The method behind the library was the immunoSEQ multiplex PCR assay. TCRdb re-hosts the immuneACCESS table, in-frame sequences only. Its copies lack some clones; in the studies checked, an unresolved V gene accounts for under half of them, and the cause for the rest is not known. This sample's table contains 40,000 to 55,000 clones. Approximately 0.98% of the sample belongs to the ten largest clones. The sample taken for sequencing was blood buffy coat. The receptors were gathered from a woman between 18 and 70 years old with a cervical HPV16 infection that either progressed to CIN3+ or cleared (not recorded which).

On this clone: The DNA ends 3 residues before the CDR3 does, and the rest of the CDR3 is filled in from the germline J gene. The rearrangement links TRBV6-2 or TRBV6-3 to TRBJ2-4; 9 bases map to TRBD1. V gave up 6 bases and J gave up 0 bases; unmatched junction bases: 3. The germline V gene has CDR1 MNHEY and CDR2 SVGEGT. This CDR3 region has 15 residues. The sequenced CDR3 bases are TGTGCCAGCAGCTACAGGGGGCTAGCCAAAAACATT. As protein: CASSYRGLAKNI. The complete CDR3 protein is CASSYRGLAKNIQYF.

About this clone: The CDR3 end falls 3 residues outside the read, so it is completed with the germline J gene. This rearrangement joins TRBV7-2 to TRBJ2-2; D may be TRBD2 (5 bases). The CDR3 totals 15 residues. The germline V gene has CDR1 SGHTA and CDR2 FQGNSA. The CDR3 DNA, read in part, is TGTGCCAGCAGCAAACATAGGGAGACTAATGAAAAG. Its protein product is CASSKHRETNEK. The CDR3, in full, reads CASSKHRETNEKLFF.

Points on this clone: The DNA ends 3 residues before the CDR3 does, and the rest of the CDR3 is filled in from the germline J gene. This rearrangement joins TRBV7-2 to TRBJ1-2; the D gene is possibly TRBD1 (6 bases). The CDR3 sequence is 14 residues long. Germline loops: CDR1 SGHTA, CDR2 FQGNSA. The CDR3 bases that were read are TGTGCCAGCAGCTCTCAACAGGGTCCCGGGGGC. Translation gives CASSSQQGPGG. The full CDR3 is CASSSQQGPGGYTF. The full variable domain, with the rest looked up from reference TRBV7-2 and TRBJ1-2, is GAGVSQSPSNKVTEKGKDVELRCDPISGHTALYWYRQSLGQGLEFLIYFQGNSAPDKSGLPSDRFSAERTGGSVSTLTIQRTQQEDSAVYLCASSSQQGPGGYTFGSGTRLTVV.

This CDR3 reads CAWSQTGAVTNEKLFF. The covered CDR3 bases are TGTGCCTGGAGCCAGACAGGGGCCGTCACTAATGAAAAG. The chain recombines TRBV30 with TRBJ2-2, with TRBD1 matching over 8 bases. The read comes to an end 3 residues before the CDR3 does, leaving the germline J gene to fill in the end. CDR3 length: 16 residues. Germline V gene sequence: CDR1 GTSNPN, CDR2 SVGIG (reference sequence).

In the case of this clone: The read comes to an end 3 residues before the CDR3 does, leaving the germline J gene to fill in the end. The V and J genes are TRBV6-1 and TRBJ1-2; 8 bases are shared with TRBD1. Germline loops: CDR1 MNHNS, CDR2 SASEGT. There are 16 residues in the CDR3. The part of the CDR3 DNA that was read is TGTGCCAGCAGTGAGGCTGTCGACAGGGGTCTAGAGGGC. Translated, it gives CASSEAVDRGLEG. Given in full, the CDR3 is CASSEAVDRGLEGYTF.

About this clone itself: The read terminates 3 residues before the CDR3 end, so the remaining end is supplied by the germline J gene. The chain links TRBV2 to TRBJ1-2; 9 bases match TRBD1. CDR1 and CDR2 from the germline V gene are SNHLY and FYNNEI. This CDR3 is 13 amino acids long. J was trimmed by 5 bases and V by 7 bases; bases with no gene match: 5. Partial CDR3 DNA: TGTGCCAGCACCGGACAGGGGAATTATGGC. Its protein product is CASTGQGNYG. The CDR3 as a whole reads CASTGQGNYGYTF.

Regarding this clone: The read terminates 3 residues before the CDR3 end, so the remaining end is supplied by the germline J gene. The identical CDR3 is also encoded by other nucleotide sequences in the sample. The chain links TRBV13 to TRBJ1-3, with D hard to call. Deletions cut 4 bases from V and 7 bases from J, with 17 bases between. This CDR3 is 15 amino acids long. Germline values: CDR1 PRHDT, CDR2 FYEKMQ (reference sequence). The CDR3 spells CASSSNAGYGNTIYF. CDR3 bases read: TGTGCCAGCAGCTCGAACGCGGGTTATGGGAACACC. The full variable domain, its missing parts supplied by reference TRBV13 and TRBJ1-3, is AAGVIQSPRHLIKEKRETATLKCYPIPRHDTVYWYQQGPGQDPQFLISFYEKMQSDKGSIPDRFSAQQFSDYHSELNMSSLELGDSALYFCASSSNAGYGNTIYFGEGSWLTVV.

In regard to this clone: The read gets to within 3 residues of the CDR3 end, and the germline J gene fills in the rest. The chain couples TRBV19 to TRBJ1-2; D remains unclear. The germline V gene has CDR1 LNHDA and CDR2 SQIVND (reference sequence). CDR3 size: 13 residues. The covered CDR3 bases are TGTGCCAGTAGTATGGTACACACAGATACC. Translated: CASSMVHTDT. The full CDR3 protein is CASSMVHTDTYTF.

Turning to this clone: The missing CDR3 end, 3 residues past where the read stops, is filled in from the germline J gene. The chain links TRBV11-2 to TRBJ2-2, with D possibly being TRBD1 (6 bases). The CDR3 spans 14 residues. Germline V lookup: CDR1 SGHAT, CDR2 FQNNGV. The V end was cut by 4 bases, the J end by 6 bases, with 12 bases between. The CDR3 bases that were read are TGTGCCAGCAGCTCTCAGGGGTACGCCGGGGAG. It codes for CASSSQGYAGE. The complete CDR3 sequence is CASSSQGYAGELFF.

The covered CDR3 bases are TGCGCCAGCAGTCGAGGCTTGACTAGCGGGGGAACAGATACG. Residues: CASSRGLTSGGTDT. In full, the CDR3 is CASSRGLTSGGTDTQYF. The chain is built from TRBV10-1 and TRBJ2-3; 12 bases fit TRBD2. Read coverage stops 3 residues before the CDR3 terminus; the germline J gene supplies the remainder. CDR3 size: 17 residues. The germline V gene has CDR1 WNHNN and CDR2 SYGVQD (reference sequence). Trimming removed 5 bases from V and 3 bases from J; junction bases left unmatched: 9.

Of note for this clone: The sequenced fragment ends 3 residues before the CDR3 boundary, so the rest is inferred from the germline J gene. V is TRBV28 and J is TRBJ2-3; a possible D gene is TRBD2 (5 bases). The CDR3 consists of 15 residues. Germline V lookup: CDR1 MDHEN, CDR2 SYDVKM. V was trimmed by 7 bases and J by 2 bases, leaving 16 bases between them. Here the CDR3 reads CASTRGSLFTDTQYF. The part of the CDR3 DNA that was read is TGTGCCAGCACCCGGGGTAGCCTTTTCACAGATACG.

Details on this clone: The CDR3 end lies 3 residues beyond the end of the read and is filled in from the germline J gene. This sequence joins TRBV11-2 and TRBJ1-1; the D gene is possibly TRBD1 (6 bases). Germline CDR1 SGHAT, CDR2 FQNNGV. This CDR3 contains 13 residues. With 8 bases removed from V and 4 bases from J, the gap between germline ends came to 14 bases. CDR3 loop: CASGIWGLTEAFF. CDR3 DNA (partial): TGTGCCAGCGGGATCTGGGGGCTCACTGAA.

As concerns this clone: The missing CDR3 end, 3 residues past where the read stops, is filled in from the germline J gene. The V call is TRBV5-4, the J call TRBJ2-2, with D possibly being TRBD1 (6 bases). Per germline, CDR1 SGHNT and CDR2 YYREEE (reference sequence). This CDR3 is 12 amino acids long. The CDR3 bases that were read are TGTGCCAGCAGGAACAGGGTCGGAGAG. Amino acids: CASRNRVGE. The complete CDR3 protein is CASRNRVGELFF. Drawing the rest from reference TRBV5-4 and TRBJ2-2, the complete variable domain is ETGVTQSPTHLIKTRGQQVTLRCSSQSGHNTVSWYQQALGQGPQFIFQYYREEENGRGNFPPRFSGLQFPNYSSELNVNALELDDSALYLCASRNRVGELFFGEGSRLTVL.

In regard to this clone: The read comes to an end 3 residues before the CDR3 does, leaving the germline J gene to fill in the end. The rearrangement uses TRBV7-6 and TRBJ1-3, with TRBD1 as a possible D gene (5 bases). The V end was cut by 1 base, the J end by 4 bases, with 11 bases between. Germline V CDR1 and CDR2: SGHVS, FNYEAQ. This CDR3 is 15 amino acids long. The chain's CDR3 is CASSLDEGSGNTIYF. The part of the CDR3 DNA that was read is TGTGCCAGCAGCTTAGACGAGGGGTCCGGAAACACC.

Comments on this clone: The observed sequence ends 3 residues before the CDR3 terminus, with the missing tail filled in from the germline J gene. The J gene is TRBJ1-5, the V gene TRBV19, with D uncertain. The CDR3 spans 15 residues. V was shortened by 5 bases and J by 3 bases, with 14 bases between the two germline ends. The germline gives CDR1 LNHDA, CDR2 SQIVND (reference sequence). The sequenced part of the CDR3 DNA is TGTGCCAGTAGTTCGGCGCAGGCATCCAATCAGCCC. It codes for CASSSAQASNQP. The whole CDR3 region reads CASSSAQASNQPQHF.

Note on this clone: The CDR3 extends 3 residues past the end of the read, so its final part is completed from the germline J gene. V gene TRBV20-1 combines with J gene TRBJ1-5, with TRBD1 matching over 9 bases. Trimming removed 6 bases from V and 8 bases from J; junction bases left unmatched: 11. The CDR3 has 14 residues. Germline V gene sequence: CDR1 DFQATT, CDR2 SNEGSKA (reference sequence). Incomplete CDR3 DNA: TGCAGTGCGCAAACCGGGACAGGGTTGGAGCCC. Protein sequence: CSAQTGTGLEP. The whole CDR3 is CSAQTGTGLEPQHF.

Comments on this clone: The germline gene is not matched at one end of the junction; a read error may be the cause. The read gets to within 3 residues of the CDR3 end, and the germline J gene fills in the rest. This CDR3 is also generated by other DNA sequences in the sample. The genes are TRBV7-8 and TRBJ1-3, with 7 bases matching TRBD1. CDR3 size: 14 residues. Looked up from germline, CDR1 is SGHVS and CDR2 is FQNEAQ. The CDR3 spells CASSSRDSKDTIYF. The CDR3 bases that were read are TGTGCCAGCAGTAGCCGGGACAGTAAGGACACG.

As concerns this clone: The sequenced fragment ends 3 residues before the CDR3 boundary, so the rest is inferred from the germline J gene. The chain recombines TRBV29-1 with TRBJ2-2, with D tentatively TRBD1 (5 bases). The CDR3 loop spans 12 amino acids. Germline-derived CDR1 and CDR2 are SQVTM and ANQGSEA. The covered CDR3 bases are TGCAGCGTAGGACAACCTAATGAAAAG. This translates into CSVGQPNEK. The CDR3 in full is CSVGQPNEKLFF.

Points on this clone: The read stops 3 residues short of the end of the CDR3; the missing end is completed from the germline J gene. This rearrangement joins TRBV18 to TRBJ2-7; D not resolved. V lost 3 bases and J lost 0, with 12 bases in between. Germline V CDR1 and CDR2: KGHSH, LQKENI. The CDR3 covers 15 residues. The CDR3 DNA, read in part, is TGTGCCAGCTCACCTCCGGCACAGAGCTCCTACGAG. Protein sequence: CASSPPAQSSYE. The whole CDR3 protein is CASSPPAQSSYEQYF.

About this clone: The missing CDR3 end, 3 residues past where the read stops, is filled in from the germline J gene. This chain connects TRBV6-1 to TRBJ1-5, with a possible D match to TRBD1 (5 bases). Deletions cut 4 bases from V and 7 bases from J, with 11 bases between. Germline CDR1 reads MNHNS; CDR2 reads SASEGT. The CDR3 sequence is 13 residues long. CDR3 residues: CASSVDSNQPQHF. Incomplete CDR3 DNA: TGTGCCAGCAGTGTCGACAGTAACCAGCCC.

As concerns this clone: The read ends 3 residues before the CDR3 terminus; that terminus is restored from the germline J gene. The V and J genes are TRBV10-3 and TRBJ1-6; 7 nucleotides agree with TRBD1. The CDR3 runs to 16 residues. Per germline, CDR1 ENHRY and CDR2 SYGVKD. The V segment lost 0 bases and the J segment 9 bases; nucleotides outside the gene matches: 8. The DNA read from the CDR3 is TGTGCCATCAGTGAGTCGATTGGGCAGGGGGGTTCACCC. This sequence encodes CAISESIGQGGSP. The entire CDR3 protein is CAISESIGQGGSPLHF.

On this clone itself: The CDR3 end lies 3 residues beyond the end of the read and is filled in from the germline J gene. The V and J genes are TRBV10-3 and TRBJ2-1; 14 bases fit TRBD2. The CDR3 extends over 14 amino acids. The V gene end was trimmed by 10 bases and the J gene end by 9 bases; junction bases not matched to a gene: 8. The germline V gene encodes CDR1 ENHRY and CDR2 SYGVKD. This chain's CDR3 is CATTTSGGAGEQFF. The sequenced part of the CDR3 DNA is TGTGCCACCACGACTAGCGGGGGGGCGGGTGAG.

About this clone itself: Sequencing ends 3 residues short of the CDR3 end; the germline J gene provides the rest. This chain connects TRBV2 to TRBJ2-2; TRBD2 might be the D (6 bases). The length of the CDR3 is 17 residues. From germline, CDR1 is SNHLY and CDR2 FYNNEI. CDR3 DNA (partial): TGTGCCAGCAGTGAAGCGCCAATCCCCCCAGGGAGGACACCG. Protein product: CASSEAPIPPGRTP. The CDR3 in full is CASSEAPIPPGRTPLFF.

A word on this clone: The DNA ends 3 residues before the CDR3 does, and the rest of the CDR3 is filled in from the germline J gene. The gene calls are TRBV7-9 and TRBJ2-1; tentatively, D is TRBD2 (5 bases). Trimming took 5 bases from V and 8 from J, leaving 16 bases between them. The CDR3 is made up of 14 amino acids. Germline V lookup: CDR1 SEHNR, CDR2 FQNEAQ (reference sequence). CDR3 protein: CASSRLTGFDEQFF. CDR3 bases read: TGTGCCAGCAGCAGACTAACCGGTTTCGATGAG.

A word on this clone: The read falls 3 residues short of the CDR3 end, and the missing part is taken from the germline J gene. The chain joins TRBV19 to TRBJ2-7, with 8 bases matching TRBD1. Germline trimming cut 6 bases from V and 0 bases from J; bases unmatched to any gene: 4. The CDR3 sequence is 14 residues long. CDR1 is LNHDA, CDR2 SQIVND, per germline (reference sequence). The CDR3 loop reads CASRPGQASYEQYF. The sequenced CDR3 bases are TGTGCCAGTAGGCCGGGACAGGCCTCCTACGAG.

Comment on this clone: From the germline J gene comes the end of the CDR3, since the read stops 3 residues before it. The chain joins TRBV20-1 to TRBJ1-1; D is undetermined. V was shortened by 6 bases and J by 4 bases, with 12 bases between the two germline ends. This CDR3 has 12 amino acids. Germline V gene data show CDR1 as DFQATT and CDR2 as SNEGSKA (reference sequence). CDR3 sequence: CSAIPGFTEAFF. The sequenced CDR3 bases are TGCAGTGCCATCCCGGGGTTCACTGAA.

On this clone itself: The sequence runs out 3 residues before the end of the CDR3; the remainder is reconstructed from the germline J gene. The chain combines TRBV20-1 with TRBJ1-2; TRBD1 matches 9 bases. J gave up 2 bases and V 4 bases, and 8 bases lay outside the gene matches. The germline V gene has CDR1 DFQATT and CDR2 SNEGSKA (reference sequence). This CDR3 region has 15 residues. CDR3 DNA, as far as it was read: TGCAGTGCTACGGATGGGACAGGGCGAAACTATGGC. This sequence encodes CSATDGTGRNYG. The full CDR3 is CSATDGTGRNYGYTF.

Details on this clone: The read finishes 3 residues shy of the CDR3 end, and the germline J gene is used to complete it. The V gene is TRBV5-1, the J gene TRBJ1-2, with D perhaps TRBD1 (5 bases). Germline V gene data show CDR1 as SGHRS and CDR2 as YFSETQ. CDR3 length: 14 amino acids. Between the trimmed V and J ends, which lost 3 bases and 4 bases, there was a span of 13 bases. The covered CDR3 bases are TGCGCCAGCAGCTCTCCGGGGGGGACCTATGGC. Its protein is CASSSPGGTYG. The full CDR3 reads CASSSPGGTYGYTF. The full variable domain, rest sourced from reference TRBV5-1 and TRBJ1-2, is KAGVTQTPRYLIKTRGQQVTLSCSPISGHRSVSWYQQTPGQGLQFLFEYFSETQRNKGNFPGRFSGRQFSNSRSEMNVSTLELGDSALYLCASSSPGGTYGYTFGSGTRLTVV.

Notes on this clone: The DNA ends 3 residues before the CDR3 does, and the rest of the CDR3 is filled in from the germline J gene. This chain uses TRBV7-9 with TRBJ1-2; possible D gene TRBD1, 5 bases. Germline assignment: CDR1 SEHNR and CDR2 FQNEAQ (reference sequence). This CDR3 region has 12 residues. Here the CDR3 reads CASSLEGQSYTF. The CDR3 DNA, read in part, is TGTGCCAGCAGCTTGGAGGGGCAGAGC.